The 8 T cell receptor beta chains presented below share a single source sample, sequenced in a study of T cells after yellow fever vaccination (dated by TCRdb to about 2019). The sample's treatment or condition label, in plain terms: live attenuated yellow fever vaccine strain. Libraries were made using 5' RACE. Sequenced using an Illumina HiSeq 2500. TCRdb reran the public reads through fastp at Q25 and MiXCR, keeping productive beta chains. CDR3 protein duplicates are merged, each entry listing the most common genes and DNA. This sample gives hundreds of thousands of distinct CDR3 sequences in total; about 17% of them show up just once. Together, the top ten hold around a sixth of the sample. The material was PBMCs, obtained 5 days after the first yellow fever vaccination. These receptors all come from a young man who received the YFV17D yellow fever vaccine.

The chain employs TRBV12-3 or TRBV12-4 and TRBJ1-4; 9 nucleotides align to TRBD1. CDR3 size: 15 residues. The V and J ends lost 5 bases and 5 bases, in that order; junction bases with no gene match: 6. This CDR3 is CASSGQGFSNEKLFF. For the CDR3, the DNA is TGTGCCAGCAGTGGACAGGGGTTCAGCAATGAAAAACTGTTTTTT.

This clonotype was recorded at least ten times. The CDR3 DNA is TGTGCCAGCAGCGAGATGGGGAGGTACACTGAAGCTTTCTTT. Amino acids: CASSEMGRYTEAFF. The V and J genes are TRBV7-2 and TRBJ1-1; D gene ambiguous. CDR1 is SGHTA, CDR2 FQGNSA, per germline. The CDR3 is made up of 14 amino acids. V shed 5 bases and J shed 3 bases, with 13 bases lying between them.

This clonotype has just a few counts. The chain combines TRBV7-2 with TRBJ2-1; 7 bases line up with TRBD2. Germline CDR1 and CDR2: SGHTA and FQGNSA. There are 13 residues in the CDR3. Unmatched junction bases numbered 3, after V lost 3 bases and J lost 7 bases. The CDR3 DNA is TGTGCCAGCAGCTTTCGCGGGAGTAATGAGCAGTTCTTC. Its translation: CASSFRGSNEQFF.

V gene TRBV14 combines with J gene TRBJ1-4, with 7 bases aligning to TRBD1. V was pared by 2 bases and J by 6 bases, with 6 bases of the junction left unmatched. The CDR3 has 15 residues. Looked up from germline, CDR1 is SGHDN and CDR2 is FVKESK. This CDR3 reads CASSQPGQPHEKLFF. In DNA, the CDR3 is TGTGCCAGCAGCCAACCGGGACAGCCCCATGAAAAACTGTTTTTT.

This clonotype was seen only a few times. The chain has TRBV15 and TRBJ2-1, with 8 bases matching TRBD1. CDR1 and CDR2 from the germline V gene are LNHNV and YYDKDF (reference sequence). The junction had 5 bases not matched to a gene; V was cut back by 6 bases and J by 1 base. The CDR3 spans 15 residues. The CDR3 here is CATRTDRGSYNEQFF. CDR3 DNA sequence: TGTGCCACCAGGACCGACAGGGGTTCCTACAATGAGCAGTTCTTC.

The chain combines TRBV29-1 with TRBJ2-7; 9 bases align to TRBD1. V lost 3 bases, J lost 2 bases, and 11 bases stayed unmatched. CDR3 length: 16 residues. Per germline, CDR1 SQVTM and CDR2 ANQGSEA. Here the CDR3 DNA reads TGCAGCGTTGAGTACCCGACAGGGGGAGTAGCCTACGAGCAGTACTTC. Its translation is CSVEYPTGGVAYEQYF.

CDR3: CSALDTEAFF. The CDR3 nucleotides read TGCAGTGCTCTGGACACTGAAGCTTTCTTT. The chain uses TRBV20-1 and TRBJ1-1; no clear D gene. CDR3 length: 10 residues. The V gene lost 5 bases and the J gene lost 3 bases, with 4 bases spanning the gap. Germline values: CDR1 DFQATT, CDR2 SNEGSKA (reference sequence).

The rearrangement links TRBV4-3 to TRBJ2-2, with D hard to call. Germline V gene lookup returns CDR1 LGHNA and CDR2 YSLEER. The ends were cut back, 7 bases at V and 5 bases at J, with 14 bases in the middle. The CDR3 has 14 amino acids. CDR3 loop: CASTSLVGTGELFF. The CDR3 bases are TGCGCCAGCACAAGCCTGGTAGGGACCGGGGAGCTGTTTTTT.